Here is one TCR beta chain with its context. What it binds is unknown. PCR involved 60 Vbeta and 13 Jbeta primers. Original methodology: Roughly 10 million shared chains were among around 80 million unique TCR beta chains counted in a later analysis. Libraries were prepared by immunoSEQ multiplex PCR; TCRdb keeps only in-frame clonotypes and omits some of them. D and trimming come from the DNA, and the V and J calls and clone size come from that table. The profile shows under 150,000 clones, 78% of them singletons. The data are from a study of cytomegalovirus exposure and HLA in healthy donors. Study information: As released early, the data held roughly 85 million unique TCRs from HLA-typed donors. Findings and caveats of the study: A later analysis showed that HLA-associated TCR beta chains had undergone more clonal expansion than equally common others.

V was shortened by 3 bases and J by 6 bases, with 6 bases between the two germline ends. The CDR3 covers 12 residues. Germline loops: CDR1 PRHDT, CDR2 FYEKMQ (reference sequence). What was sequenced was PBMCs. This receptor was obtained from a woman aged 40 to 50 in good health and CMV-seropositive. The V and J genes are TRBV13 and TRBJ2-1; D is undetermined. CDR3 nucleotides: TGTGCCAGCAGCTTGGCTGTCAATGAGCAGTTCTTC. Its protein product is CASSLAVNEQFF.